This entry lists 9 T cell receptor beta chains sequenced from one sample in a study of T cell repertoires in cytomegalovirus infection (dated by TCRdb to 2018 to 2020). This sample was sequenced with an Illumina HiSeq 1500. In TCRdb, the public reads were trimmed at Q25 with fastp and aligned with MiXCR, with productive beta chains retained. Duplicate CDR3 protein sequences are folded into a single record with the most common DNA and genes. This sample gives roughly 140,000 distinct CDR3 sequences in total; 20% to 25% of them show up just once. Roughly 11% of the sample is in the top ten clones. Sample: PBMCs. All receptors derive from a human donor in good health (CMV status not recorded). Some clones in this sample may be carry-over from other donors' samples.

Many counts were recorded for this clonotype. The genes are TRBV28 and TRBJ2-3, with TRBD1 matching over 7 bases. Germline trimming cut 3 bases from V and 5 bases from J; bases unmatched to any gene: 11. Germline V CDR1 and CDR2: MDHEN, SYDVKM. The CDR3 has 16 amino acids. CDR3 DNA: TGTGCCAGCAGTTTCCTGACAGGGTGGGAGAGAGATACGCAGTATTTT. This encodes CASSFLTGWERDTQYF.

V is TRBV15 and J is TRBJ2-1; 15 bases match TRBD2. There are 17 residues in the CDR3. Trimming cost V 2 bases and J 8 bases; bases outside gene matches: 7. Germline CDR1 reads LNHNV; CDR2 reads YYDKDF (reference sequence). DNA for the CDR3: TGTGCCACCAGCAGAAGGACTAGCGGGGGGGGGGGCGATGAGCAGTTCTTC. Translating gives CATSRRTSGGGGDEQFF.

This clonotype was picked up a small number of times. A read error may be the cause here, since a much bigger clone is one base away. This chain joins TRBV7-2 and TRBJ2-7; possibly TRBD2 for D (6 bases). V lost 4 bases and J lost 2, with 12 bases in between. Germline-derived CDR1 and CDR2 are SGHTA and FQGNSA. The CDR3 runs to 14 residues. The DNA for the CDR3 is TGTGCCAGCAGCTCCACTAGCCCTGCCTACGAGCAGTACTTC. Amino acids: CASSSTSPAYEQYF. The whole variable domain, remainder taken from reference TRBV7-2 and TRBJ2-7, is GAGVSQSPSNKVTEKGKDVELRCDPISGHTALYWYRQSLGQGLEFLIYFQGNSAPDKSGLPSDRFSAERTGGSVSTLTIQRTQQEDSAVYLCASSSTSPAYEQYFGPGTRLTVT.

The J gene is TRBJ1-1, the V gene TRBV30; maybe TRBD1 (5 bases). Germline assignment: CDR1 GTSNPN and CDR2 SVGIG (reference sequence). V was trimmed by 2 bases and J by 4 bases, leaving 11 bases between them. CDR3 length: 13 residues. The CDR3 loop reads CAWSLGDRTEAFF. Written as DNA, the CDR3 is TGTGCCTGGAGTTTAGGGGACCGCACTGAAGCTTTCTTT.

The CDR3 nucleotides read TGTGCCAGCAGTTTATCCATCGGACTTTTCTATGGCTACACCTTC. Translation: CASSLSIGLFYGYTF. This chain connects TRBV27 to TRBJ1-2, with D hard to call. With 0 bases removed from V and 4 bases from J, the gap between germline ends came to 12 bases. The CDR3 sequence is 15 residues long. Germline V gives CDR1 MNHEY, CDR2 SMNVEV (reference sequence).

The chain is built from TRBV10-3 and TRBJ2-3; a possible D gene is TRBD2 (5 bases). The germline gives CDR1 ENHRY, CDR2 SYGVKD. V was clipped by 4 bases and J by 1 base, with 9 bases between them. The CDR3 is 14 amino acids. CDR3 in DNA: TGTGCCATCAGTGCTGTCGGGGGCACAGATACGCAGTATTTT. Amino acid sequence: CAISAVGGTDTQYF.

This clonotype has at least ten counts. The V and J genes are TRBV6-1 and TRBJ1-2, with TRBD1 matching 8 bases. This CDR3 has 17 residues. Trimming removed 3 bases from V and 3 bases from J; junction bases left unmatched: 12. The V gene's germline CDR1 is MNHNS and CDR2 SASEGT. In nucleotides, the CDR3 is TGTGCCAGCAGTGACCGGGACAGGTCCGGGCAGGACTATGGCTACACCTTC. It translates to CASSDRDRSGQDYGYTF.

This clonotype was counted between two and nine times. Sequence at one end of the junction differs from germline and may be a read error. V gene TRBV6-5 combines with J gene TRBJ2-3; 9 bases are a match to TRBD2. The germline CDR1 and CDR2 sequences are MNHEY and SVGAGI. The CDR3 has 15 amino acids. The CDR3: CGTRINSGSPDTQYF. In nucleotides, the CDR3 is TGCGGGACGAGAATAAATAGCGGGAGCCCAGATACGCAGTATTTT.

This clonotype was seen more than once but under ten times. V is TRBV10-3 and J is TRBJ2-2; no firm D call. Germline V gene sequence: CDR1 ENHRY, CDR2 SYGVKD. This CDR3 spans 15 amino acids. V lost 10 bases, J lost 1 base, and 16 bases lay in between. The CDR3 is CATRSDAVNTGELFF. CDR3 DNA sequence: TGTGCCACCCGGTCCGATGCGGTGAACACCGGGGAGCTGTTTTTT.